This T cell receptor beta chain is from a study of spatial heterogeneity in lung cancer. Looking at the study overall: For tumor regions, TCR transcript counts showed a strong correlation with a T cell module score derived from matched bulk RNA-seq.

This clonotype was detected many times. Antigen specificity is unknown. Study-wide findings and caveats: The study found that expanded intratumoral alpha and beta TCR counts tracked tumor mutation counts.

This CDR3 has 15 residues. Germline-derived CDR1 and CDR2 are SGHRS and YFSETQ. J lost 3 bases, V lost 1 base, and 4 bases had no gene match. This sample's time point: sample taken at primary tumor resection. TCRdb reprocessed the 5' RACE reads via MiXCR and lists one record per CDR3 protein. The table lists roughly 10,000 distinct CDR3 sequences, roughly 10% of them singletons. The starting material was lung tumor tissue, obtained at surgery. The TCR was taken from a female donor with early-stage non-small cell lung cancer. The V and J genes are TRBV5-1 and TRBJ2-3, with 8 positions matching TRBD1. The DNA for the CDR3 is TGCGCCAGCAGCTTGAGGGGACAGGTTACAGATACGCAGTATTTT. Residues: CASSLRGQVTDTQYF.